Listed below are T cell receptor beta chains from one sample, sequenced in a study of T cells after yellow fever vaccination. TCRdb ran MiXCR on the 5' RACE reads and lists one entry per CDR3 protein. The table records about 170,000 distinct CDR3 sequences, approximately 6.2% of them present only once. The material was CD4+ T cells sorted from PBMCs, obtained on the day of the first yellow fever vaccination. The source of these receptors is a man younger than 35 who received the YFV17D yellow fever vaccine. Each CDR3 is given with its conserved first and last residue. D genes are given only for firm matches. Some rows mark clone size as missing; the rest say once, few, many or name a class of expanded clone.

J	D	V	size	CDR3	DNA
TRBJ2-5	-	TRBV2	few	CASIAGETQYF	TGTGCCAGCATAGCCGGAGAGACCCAGTACTTC
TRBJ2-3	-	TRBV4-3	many	CASSQVWGPSTDTQYF	TGCGCCAGCAGCCAAGTTTGGGGGCCTAGCACAGATACGCAGTATTTT
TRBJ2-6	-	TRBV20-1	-	CSARQGTHGANVLTF	TGCAGTGCTAGACAAGGGACACACGGGGCCAACGTCCTGACTTTC
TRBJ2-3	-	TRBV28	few	CASSLFRTAPVGTQYF	TGTGCCAGCAGTTTATTCCGGACAGCCCCCGTTGGGACGCAGTATTTT
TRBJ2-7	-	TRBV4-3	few	CASSQDIGGNSYEQYF	TGCGCCAGCAGCCAAGATATAGGCGGAAACTCCTACGAGCAGTACTTC
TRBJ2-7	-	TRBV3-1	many	CASSQWGRTYEQYF	TGTGCCAGCAGCCAATGGGGTAGGACCTACGAGCAGTACTTC
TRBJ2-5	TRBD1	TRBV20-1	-	CSATMWDRYQETQYF	TGCAGTGCTACCATGTGGGACAGGTACCAAGAGACCCAGTACTTC
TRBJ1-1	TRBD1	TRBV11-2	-	CASRPLPRDRNTEAFF	TGTGCCAGCAGGCCCCTCCCGAGGGACAGGAACACTGAAGCTTTCTTT
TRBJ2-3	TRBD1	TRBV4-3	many	CASSPHPDRGSDTQYF	TGCGCCAGCAGCCCCCATCCGGACAGGGGGTCAGATACGCAGTATTTT
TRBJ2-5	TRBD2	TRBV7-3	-	CASSPAGSGGQGRETQYF	TGTGCCAGCAGCCCGGCGGGAAGCGGGGGGCAAGGTCGGGAGACCCAGTACTTC
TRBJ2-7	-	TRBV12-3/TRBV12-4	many	CASSFTGDPRAEQYF	TGTGCCAGCAGTTTCACCGGGGACCCCCGGGCCGAGCAGTACTTC
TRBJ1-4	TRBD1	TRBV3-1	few	CASSQGRGHNEKLFF	TGTGCCAGCAGCCAAGGCAGGGGGCATAATGAAAAACTGTTTTTT
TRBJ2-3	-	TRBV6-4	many	CASATGFSTDTQYF	TGTGCCAGCGCGACAGGATTTAGCACAGATACGCAGTATTTT
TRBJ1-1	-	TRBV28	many	CASIRGGTEAFF	TGTGCCAGCATTAGGGGAGGGACTGAAGCTTTCTTT
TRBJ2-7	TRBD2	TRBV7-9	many	CASSLTSGYEQYF	TGTGCCAGCAGCCTCACTAGCGGATACGAGCAGTACTTC
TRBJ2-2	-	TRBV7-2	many	CASSYRESGELFF	TGTGCCAGCAGCTATCGGGAATCCGGGGAGCTGTTTTTT
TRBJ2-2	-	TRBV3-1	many	CASSQVANTGELFF	TGTGCCAGCAGCCAAGTAGCGAACACCGGGGAGCTGTTTTTT
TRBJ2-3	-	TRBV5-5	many	CASSLRLLTDTQYF	TGTGCCAGCAGCTTGCGTCTGCTCACAGATACGCAGTATTTT
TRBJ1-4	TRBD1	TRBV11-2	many	CASRNRDRANEKLFF	TGTGCCAGCAGGAACCGGGACAGGGCTAATGAAAAACTGTTTTTT
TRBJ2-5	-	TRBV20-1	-	CSASRTAQETQYF	TGCAGTGCTAGTAGGACAGCGCAAGAGACCCAGTACTTC
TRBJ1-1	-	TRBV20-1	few	CSAIRSTGTLGAFF	TGCAGTGCTATACGATCTACAGGGACCCTAGGGGCTTTCTTT
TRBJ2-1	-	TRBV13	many	CASSSRGSSSYNEQFF	TGTGCCAGCAGCTCGAGGGGTTCAAGCTCCTACAATGAGCAGTTCTTC
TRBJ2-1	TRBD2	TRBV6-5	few	CASSRNRGGELFF	TGTGCCAGCAGCCGAAACCGGGGGGGTGAGCTGTTCTTC
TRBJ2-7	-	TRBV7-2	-	CASSTRGRNEQYF	TGTGCCAGCAGCACACGGGGGCGGAACGAGCAGTACTTC
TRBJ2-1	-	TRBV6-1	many	CASRRVTVDNEQFF	TGTGCCAGCAGGAGGGTGACCGTTGACAATGAGCAGTTCTTC
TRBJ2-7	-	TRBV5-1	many	CASSLGQGLREQYF	TGCGCCAGCAGCTTGGGGCAGGGATTAAGGGAGCAGTACTTC
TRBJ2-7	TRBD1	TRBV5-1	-	CASSLGPGRGRGRSDEQYF	TGCGCCAGCAGCTTGGGGCCCGGAAGGGGCAGGGGGCGCTCGGACGAGCAGTACTTC
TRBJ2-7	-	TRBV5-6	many	CASSLSRGGREQYF	TGTGCCAGCAGCTTATCCCGCGGAGGGCGCGAGCAGTACTTC
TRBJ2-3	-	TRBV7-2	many	CASRTARGGTQYF	TGTGCCAGCAGGACGGCCCGTGGAGGCACGCAGTATTTT
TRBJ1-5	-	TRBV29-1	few	CSVGSGNQPQHF	TGCAGCGTTGGATCTGGGAATCAGCCCCAGCATTTT
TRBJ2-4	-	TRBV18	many	CASSTGSSAKNIQYF	TGTGCCAGCTCCACAGGGAGTTCAGCCAAAAACATTCAGTACTTC
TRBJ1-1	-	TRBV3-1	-	CASSRQAGNTEAFF	TGTGCCAGCAGCCGCCAAGCAGGGAACACTGAAGCTTTCTTT
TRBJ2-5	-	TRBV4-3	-	CASSQGTTHETQYF	TGCGCCAGCAGCCAGGGGACAACCCATGAGACCCAGTACTTC
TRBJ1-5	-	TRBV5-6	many	CASSLRRQGGQPQHF	TGTGCCAGCAGCTTGCGCCGGCAGGGTGGACAGCCCCAGCATTTT
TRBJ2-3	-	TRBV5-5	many	CASSLSPGADTQYF	TGTGCCAGCAGCTTGTCCCCAGGGGCAGATACGCAGTATTTT
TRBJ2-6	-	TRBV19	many	CASIRGRGSGANVLTF	TGTGCCAGTATTCGGGGACGGGGCTCTGGGGCCAACGTCCTGACTTTC
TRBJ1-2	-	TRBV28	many	CASSLYRGTAGYTF	TGTGCCAGCAGTCTATATCGAGGGACGGCAGGCTACACCTTC
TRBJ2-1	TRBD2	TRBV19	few	CASSSAGGRLHEQFF	TGTGCCAGTTCCTCGGCGGGGGGGCGGTTGCATGAGCAGTTCTTC
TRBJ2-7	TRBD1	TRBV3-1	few	CASSHLDRGHEQYF	TGTGCCAGCAGCCACCTGGACAGGGGCCACGAGCAGTACTTC
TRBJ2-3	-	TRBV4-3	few	CASSQGGAGRTDTQYF	TGCGCCAGCAGCCAGGGGGGGGCAGGTCGAACAGATACGCAGTATTTT
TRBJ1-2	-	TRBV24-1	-	CATSRGTNYGYTF	TGTGCCACCAGTCGGGGGACGAACTATGGCTACACCTTC
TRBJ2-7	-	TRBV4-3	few	CASSAGLAAYEQYF	TGCGCCAGCAGCGCCGGCCTAGCCGCCTACGAGCAGTACTTC
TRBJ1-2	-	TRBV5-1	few	CASSWRGGPDGYTF	TGCGCCAGCAGCTGGAGGGGGGGCCCAGATGGCTACACCTTC
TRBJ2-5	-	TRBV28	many	CASSWLATQYF	TGTGCCAGCAGCTGGCTAGCGACCCAGTACTTC
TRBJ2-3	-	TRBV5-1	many	CASSRDFLEDTQYF	TGCGCCAGCAGTCGGGATTTCTTGGAGGATACGCAGTATTTT
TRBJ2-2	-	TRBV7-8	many	CASGFVTGELFF	TGTGCCAGCGGCTTTGTGACCGGGGAGCTGTTTTTT
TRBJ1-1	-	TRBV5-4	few	CASSLFRGRDTEAFF	TGTGCCAGCAGCTTGTTCAGGGGCAGGGACACTGAAGCTTTCTTT
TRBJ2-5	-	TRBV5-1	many	CASSLGGSGGETQYF	TGCGCCAGCAGCTTGGGGGGCTCTGGTGGAGAGACCCAGTACTTC
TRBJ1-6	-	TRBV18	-	CASSPPSLISSPLHF	TGTGCCAGCTCACCACCGAGTCTTATAAGTTCACCCCTCCACTTT
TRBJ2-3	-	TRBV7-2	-	CASSSVHTDTQYF	TGTGCCAGCAGCTCAGTGCACACAGATACGCAGTATTTT
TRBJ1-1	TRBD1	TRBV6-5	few	CASSLDRGVEIDTEAFF	TGTGCCAGCAGCTTAGACAGGGGTGTTGAGATCGACACTGAAGCTTTCTTT
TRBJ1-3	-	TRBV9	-	CASSGAAGGNTIYF	TGTGCCAGCTCTGGGGCCGCGGGGGGAAACACCATATATTTT
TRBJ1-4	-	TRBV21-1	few	CASSTRDRGKEKLFF	TGTGCCAGCAGCACCCGGGACAGGGGCAAAGAAAAACTGTTTTTT
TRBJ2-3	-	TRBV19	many	CASSNREADTQYF	TGTGCCAGTAGTAACCGGGAAGCAGATACGCAGTATTTT
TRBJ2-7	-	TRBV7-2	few	CASSLSRTHEQYF	TGTGCCAGCAGCTTAAGTAGGACACACGAGCAGTACTTC
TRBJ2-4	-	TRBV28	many	CASRPPLEGAKNIQYF	TGTGCCAGCAGACCGCCCTTGGAGGGCGCCAAAAACATTCAGTACTTC
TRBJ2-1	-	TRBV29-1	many	CSVHRTSSYNEQFF	TGCAGCGTTCACCGGACAAGCTCCTACAATGAGCAGTTCTTC
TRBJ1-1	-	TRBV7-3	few	CASSLGAGSGNTEAFF	TGTGCCAGCAGCCTCGGAGCGGGATCAGGGAACACTGAAGCTTTCTTT
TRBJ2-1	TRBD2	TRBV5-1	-	CASQTSGGAGYNEQFF	TGCGCCAGTCAGACTAGCGGGGGGGCAGGCTACAATGAGCAGTTCTTC